The T cell receptor beta chain under discussion was sequenced for a study of blood T cells in healthy people across ages. In germline, CDR1 is KGHSH, CDR2 LQKENI. The V and J ends lost 3 bases and 4 bases, in that order; junction bases with no gene match: 5. This CDR3 has 14 amino acids. This clonotype was found a few times. A second PCR, run for about 7 to 11 cycles, used a sample-barcoded 5' primer plus a J-beta primer mix. TCRdb reanalysed the 5' RACE reads using MiXCR and keeps one entry per CDR3 protein. The table shows 700,000 to 800,000 distinct CDR3 sequences, with around 46% occurring only once.

Sample: blood. The rearrangement links TRBV18 to TRBJ2-5; 7 nucleotides agree with TRBD2. The receptor was isolated from a woman in her sixties or seventies in good health. CDR3 amino acids: CASSPAGGGETQYF. The CDR3 DNA sequence: TGTGCCAGCTCACCCGCAGGCGGGGGAGAGACCCAGTACTTC.